This TCR beta chain was recorded in a study of beta chain features in type 1 diabetes. General study points: PCR may have favored shorter templates equally in patients and controls. All four CD4+ subsets of Type 1 diabetes patients contained TCRB CDR3s that were moderately but significantly shorter. Compared to healthy donors, patients appeared to have naive, central memory and Treg TCRB repertoires that were more alike.

This CDR3 spans 15 amino acids. The ends lost 5 bases at V and 6 bases at J; junction bases unmatched: 6. Germline CDR1 and CDR2: SGHTA and FQGTGA. Sorting of CD4+ naive, central memory, regulatory and stem cell-like memory cells was performed via CD45RO/CCR7/CD25/CD127/CD95/CD27. This clone was seen only a few times. As yet, its antigen is unknown. What was sequenced were expressed TCRB transcripts, since all of the isolated RNA had been reverse transcribed. The repertoire was sequenced with immunoSEQ multiplex PCR; TCRdb's copy has only in-frame clones and lacks some. The repertoire has 300,000 to 450,000 clones, roughly 12% of them found once; the top ten carry 0.015% to 0.02%.

Sequenced: naive CD4+ T cells from blood. This chain connects TRBV7-3 to TRBJ2-2; 10 nucleotides line up with TRBD1. The sequence was collected from a man aged 18 to 30 in good health. The CDR3 DNA sequence: TGTGCCAGCAGCCCCGGGACAGGGGCCGCCGGGGAGCTGTTTTTT. Translated: CASSPGTGAAGELFF.